The present entry profiles one T cell receptor (beta chain) with its context. Its antigen is as yet unknown. The record originates from a study of cytomegalovirus exposure and HLA in healthy donors. Study context: HLA-typed donors contributed some 83 million unique TCRs, which were held in an early data release.

Germline V gene data show CDR1 as SGHDN and CDR2 as FVKESK. V was cut by 4 bases and J by 2 bases, with 6 bases left in between. This CDR3 comprises 12 residues. Study results and limitations: Through in vitro validation, three CMV-associated chains were shown to be specific for CMV antigens. Immune exposure information available was restricted to CMV serostatus.

The PCR made use of 60 Vbeta and 13 Jbeta primers. The authors' processing: Among the unique TCR beta chains that a later analysis counted, around 82 million in all, roughly 9.9 million were shared. The method was immunoSEQ multiplex PCR; TCRdb's version includes in-frame clones alone and lacks a portion of them. V and J calls and clone size are as listed in that table; D and trimming were resolved from the DNA. Of about 95,000 clones in the sample, about four fifths were seen once. The clonotype was recovered from a man aged 30 to 39 in good health and CMV-seropositive. This chain uses TRBV14 with TRBJ2-7, with unresolved D. Input material: PBMCs. The CDR3 reads CASSLGTYEQYF. The CDR3 DNA reads TGTGCCAGCAGCCTTGGCACCTACGAGCAGTACTTC.